This T cell receptor (beta chain) is from a study of T-cell memory formation after mild COVID-19. Study background: TCR clusters were largely donor specific.

Trimming stripped 3 bases from V and 3 bases from J, with 9 bases between. The CDR3 covers 13 residues. Germline V CDR1 and CDR2: SEHNR, FQNEAQ (reference sequence). TCRdb used MiXCR to reprocess the 5' RACE reads, holding one entry per CDR3 protein. The sample records 290,000 or so distinct CDR3 sequences, just under 20% being singletons. Specimen: PBMCs or a T cell subset sorted from them (not recorded which). The J gene is TRBJ2-7, the V gene TRBV7-9; no definite D call. This TCR was recovered from a man in his late teens or twenties who had mild COVID-19 (a few samples of this study predate the infection). Cell type and time point are not known. The DNA for the CDR3 is TGTGCCAGCAGCTTTTGGCCGGACTACGAGCAGTACGTC. Translated, it gives CASSFWPDYEQYV.